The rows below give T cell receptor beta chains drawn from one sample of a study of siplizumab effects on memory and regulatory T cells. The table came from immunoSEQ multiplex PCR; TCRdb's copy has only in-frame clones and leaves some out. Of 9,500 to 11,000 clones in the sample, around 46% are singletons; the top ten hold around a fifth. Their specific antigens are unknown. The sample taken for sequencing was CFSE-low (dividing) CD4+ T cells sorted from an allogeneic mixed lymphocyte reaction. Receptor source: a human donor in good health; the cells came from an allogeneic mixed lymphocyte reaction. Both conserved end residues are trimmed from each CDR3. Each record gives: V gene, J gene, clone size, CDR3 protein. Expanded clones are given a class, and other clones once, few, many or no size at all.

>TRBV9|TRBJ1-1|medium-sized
ASSVDGTGNTEAF
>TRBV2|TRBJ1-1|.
ASRRDGHTEAF
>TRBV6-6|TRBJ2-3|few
ASSYGGRAITDTQY
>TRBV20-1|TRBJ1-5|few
SAGGQPQH
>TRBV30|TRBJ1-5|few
AWSGGDLQPQH
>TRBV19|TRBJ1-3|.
ASSRTGGSGNTIY
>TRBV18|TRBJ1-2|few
ASSPRGTGQIYGYT
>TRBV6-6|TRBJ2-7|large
ASSHPGTVAYEQY
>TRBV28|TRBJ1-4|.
ASSSGQHNEKLF
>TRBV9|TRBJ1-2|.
ASSGGYQGNYGYT
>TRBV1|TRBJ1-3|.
TSSQGSFDGGNPGNTIY
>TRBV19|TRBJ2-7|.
ASRIRDSSYEQY
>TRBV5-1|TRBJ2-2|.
ASSHRQGAGELF
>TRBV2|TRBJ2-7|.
ASSELRTGPNEQY
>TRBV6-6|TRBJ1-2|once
ASSPLGVGGYT
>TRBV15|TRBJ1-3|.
ATSSTYRGSTIY
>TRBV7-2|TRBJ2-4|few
ASSPPGGVNIQY
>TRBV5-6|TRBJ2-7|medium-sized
ASSATYEQY
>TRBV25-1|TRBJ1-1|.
ASSDWVLTEAF
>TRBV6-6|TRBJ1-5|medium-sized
ASSFSRATQKSAQH
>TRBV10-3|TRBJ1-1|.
AISNEGGADTEAF
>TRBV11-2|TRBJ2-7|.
ASSRLGLREQY
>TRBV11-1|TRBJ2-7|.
ASSLGGSVYEQY
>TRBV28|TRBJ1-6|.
ASSLFRAARALNSPLH
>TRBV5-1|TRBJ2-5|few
ASAQGPQETQY
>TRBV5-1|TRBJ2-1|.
ASNTGTGPNNEQF
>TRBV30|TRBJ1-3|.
AWSYRMKGNTIY
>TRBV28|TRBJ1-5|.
ASSLSTGVGGQPQH
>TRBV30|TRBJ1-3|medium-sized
AWSVVRAGNTIY
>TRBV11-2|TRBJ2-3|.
ASSPKGGGIYTQY
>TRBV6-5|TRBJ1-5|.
ASTARGQYQPQH
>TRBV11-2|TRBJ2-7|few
ASSLEGGKKTEQY
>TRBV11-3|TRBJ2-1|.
ASSLTSFSGSYNEQF
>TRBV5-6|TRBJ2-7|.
ASSLIAGGPVFEQY
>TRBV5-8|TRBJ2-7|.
ASSLFPGHIYEQY
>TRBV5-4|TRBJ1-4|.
ASSPHPTNEKLF